These 15 T cell receptor beta chains share one sample of origin, sequenced in a study of molecular identifiers for immune sequencing clone quantification. TCRdb redid the calling of the PCR reads with MiXCR, one entry per CDR3 protein. The sample contains roughly 71,000 distinct CDR3 sequences, under 20% of which appear only once. Sequencing was carried out using naive CD8+ T cells from blood, with Jurkat cell RNA spiked in. Subset: FACS-sorted CD8+CD4-CCR7+CD45RA+ naive T cells. The receptors here all came from a human donor in good health. Some libraries in this study had Jurkat cell RNA spiked in.

This clonotype was seen only once. This rearrangement joins TRBV5-1 to TRBJ1-2; D remains ambiguous. The CDR3 spans 17 residues. Germline CDR1 reads SGHRS; CDR2 reads YFSETQ. Trimming cost V 1 base and J 4 bases, with 20 bases left between them. CDR3 in amino acids: CASSLSLGVEKAYGYTF. The CDR3 DNA is TGCGCCAGCAGCTTGAGTCTTGGCGTAGAAAAGGCCTATGGCTACACCTTC.

This clonotype was counted only a few times. The rearrangement joins TRBV24-1 to TRBJ2-1, with TRBD2 identical over 15 bases. CDR3 length: 16 residues. Germline lookup yields CDR1 KGHDR and CDR2 SFDVKD. Losses at the gene ends were 4 bases for V and 12 bases for J; bases not matched to a gene: 9. This CDR3 is CATSDDGLAGGVGQFF. CDR3 bases: TGTGCCACCAGTGACGACGGACTAGCGGGGGGGGTTGGGCAGTTCTTC.

This clonotype showed up many times. This chain uses TRBV2 with TRBJ2-3; D gene uncertain. There are 12 residues in the CDR3. The germline V and J ends were trimmed by 6 bases and 6 bases, with 10 bases remaining between them. Per the germline V gene, CDR1 is SNHLY and CDR2 is FYNNEI. The chain's CDR3 is CASSGRADTQYF. The CDR3 nucleotides read TGTGCCAGCAGCGGACGCGCCGATACGCAGTATTTT.

This clonotype was observed a handful of times. The V gene is TRBV5-5, the J gene TRBJ2-3; D is undetermined. Germline assignment: CDR1 SGHKS and CDR2 YYEKEE (reference sequence). Trimming removed 2 bases from V and 4 bases from J, with 11 bases in between. The CDR3 sequence is 14 residues long. CDR3 nucleotide sequence: TGTGCCAGCAGCTTTGGGCCCGTCGCAGATACGCAGTATTTT. As protein: CASSFGPVADTQYF.

Worth noting for this clonotype: Sequence at one end of the junction differs from germline and may be a read error. The chain uses TRBV4-2 and TRBJ2-1; the match to TRBD2 covers 8 bases. The CDR3 loop spans 17 amino acids. Germline-derived CDR1 and CDR2 are LGHNA and YNFKEQ. CDR3 sequence reads: CASSQEGPAGESNERFF. CDR3 DNA: TGTGCCAGCAGCCAAGAGGGACCAGCGGGGGAGAGCAATGAGCGGTTCTTC.

This clonotype was recorded at least ten times. The chain uses TRBV20-1 and TRBJ1-6; 9 positions match TRBD1. Trimming cost V 2 bases and J 9 bases; bases outside gene matches: 8. The CDR3 runs to 15 residues. From germline, CDR1 is DFQATT and CDR2 SNEGSKA (reference sequence). DNA for the CDR3: TGCAGTGCTAGAAGGTCGGGACAGGGAGCTTCACCCCTCCACTTT. Translated, it gives CSARRSGQGASPLHF.

The chain joins TRBV3-1 to TRBJ2-1; D unclear. Germline V gene lookup returns CDR1 LGHDT and CDR2 YNNKEL (reference sequence). This CDR3 is 14 amino acids long. V lost 0 bases to trimming and J lost 7 bases, with 10 bases between them. CDR3 in DNA: TGTGCCAGCAGCCAAGAGAGTCAAGATAATGAGCAGTTCTTC. Translation: CASSQESQDNEQFF.

About this clonotype: It may be a read error: a sequence one base away is much more abundant. The CDR3 reads CASSLDGYIAEAFF. The CDR3 DNA reads as TGTGCCAGCAGTTTAGACGGCTATATCGCTGAAGCTTTCTTT. The chain recombines TRBV27 with TRBJ1-1; no clear D gene. Germline V gives CDR1 MNHEY, CDR2 SMNVEV (reference sequence). There are 14 residues in the CDR3. V dropped 2 bases and J dropped 6 bases, with 13 bases sitting between them.

In its sample, this clonotype was seen many times. V gene TRBV2 combines with J gene TRBJ2-3; D might be TRBD2 (6 bases). The CDR3 contains 16 residues. CDR1 and CDR2 from the germline V gene are SNHLY and FYNNEI. Trimming took off 2 bases at V and 1 base at J, with 13 bases between the two ends. The CDR3 nucleotides are TGTGCCAGCAGTGAAATTGGCGGGATCGGCACAGATACGCAGTATTTT. It encodes CASSEIGGIGTDTQYF.

This clonotype was detected many times. The V and J genes are TRBV7-9 and TRBJ1-1; the D is unclear. Germline values: CDR1 SEHNR, CDR2 FQNEAQ (reference sequence). This CDR3 is 15 amino acids long. Trimming took 5 bases from V and 0 from J, leaving 13 bases between them. The CDR3 protein is CASSPPLVMNTEAFF. CDR3 bases: TGTGCCAGCAGCCCCCCGTTGGTCATGAACACTGAAGCTTTCTTT.

This clonotype was seen repeatedly, ten times or more. The genes are TRBV10-3 and TRBJ2-7; D may be TRBD2 (6 bases). V shed 7 bases and J shed 3 bases, with 16 bases lying between them. CDR1 ENHRY and CDR2 SYGVKD come from the germline V gene. This CDR3 spans 14 amino acids. The CDR3 DNA is TGTGCCATCACCTCTGGCGGACTACTCTACGAGCAGTACTTC. Its translation is CAITSGGLLYEQYF.

This clonotype was detected ten times or more. The gene calls are TRBV29-1 and TRBJ2-1, with a possible D match to TRBD1 (9 bases). Trimming cost V 8 bases and J 9 bases, with 17 bases left between them. CDR3 size: 12 residues. Germline assignment: CDR1 SQVTM and CDR2 ANQGSEA. CDR3 loop: CSPSGGQGEQFF. The CDR3 DNA reads TGCAGCCCGAGCGGGGGACAGGGTGAGCAGTTCTTC.

This clonotype was found a few times. The chain is built from TRBV7-9 and TRBJ2-7, with D hard to call. V lost 1 base to trimming and J lost 4 bases, with 11 bases between them. The CDR3 consists of 14 residues. The V gene's germline CDR1 is SEHNR and CDR2 FQNEAQ (reference sequence). CDR3 protein: CASSLEEDDYEQYF. CDR3 sequence (DNA): TGTGCCAGCAGCTTAGAAGAGGATGATTACGAGCAGTACTTC. The full variable domain, in which reference TRBV7-9 and TRBJ2-7 provide the parts outside the CDR3, is DTGVSQNPRHKITKRGQNVTFRCDPISEHNRLYWYRQTLGQGPEFLTYFQNEAQLEKSRLLSDRFSAERPKGSFSTLEIQRTEQGDSAMYLCASSLEEDDYEQYFGPGTRLTVT.

This clonotype was counted only a few times. V is TRBV12-3 or TRBV12-4 and J is TRBJ2-1; 8 bases fit TRBD2. This CDR3 spans 15 amino acids. Losses at the gene ends were 5 bases for V and 3 bases for J; bases not matched to a gene: 6. DNA of the CDR3: TGTGCCAGCAGTCGTAATAGCGGGGTCTACAATGAGCAGTTCTTC. This gives the protein CASSRNSGVYNEQFF.

This clonotype was counted ten times or more. The rearrangement uses TRBV13 and TRBJ2-3, with a possible D match to TRBD2 (5 bases). V lost 5 bases and J 0 bases, leaving 15 bases between the germline ends. CDR1 and CDR2 from the germline V gene are PRHDT and FYEKMQ (reference sequence). This CDR3 comprises 16 residues. In DNA, the CDR3 is TGTGCCAGCAGCCTCCCGGGAAGGCTCAGCACAGATACGCAGTATTTT. This codes for CASSLPGRLSTDTQYF. The full variable domain, rest sourced from reference TRBV13 and TRBJ2-3, is AAGVIQSPRHLIKEKRETATLKCYPIPRHDTVYWYQQGPGQDPQFLISFYEKMQSDKGSIPDRFSAQQFSDYHSELNMSSLELGDSALYFCASSLPGRLSTDTQYFGPGTRLTVL.